The clone carrying this T cell receptor (beta chain) has ten or more counts. No antigen is known for it. V lost 5 bases, J lost 3 bases, and 16 bases lay in between. This CDR3 has 15 residues. The germline CDR1 and CDR2 sequences are MDHEN and SYDVKM. This sample was included in a study of Graves' ophthalmopathy and Graves' hyperthyroidism. Study summary: Researchers obtained peripheral blood at initial diagnosis, before any treatment had begun. Study-wide results and limits: Sensitivity of around 85% and specificity of less than 82% were achieved when a 13-signature model separated ophthalmopathy from stable hyperthyroidism.

For repertoire sequencing, the TCR beta CDR3 regions were amplified from RNA transcripts. Following a first-round RT-PCR that used HTBI primers, a second-round multiplex PCR was carried out. TCRdb used MiXCR to reprocess the multiplex PCR reads, holding one entry per CDR3 protein. Here the sample spans some 390,000 distinct CDR3 sequences, 15% to 20% being singletons. The study enrolled ophthalmopathy donors with moderate-to-severe activity, CAS ≥3, NOSPECS ≥4 and duration under 3 months. PBMCs were isolated from an approximately 10 ml sample of fresh peripheral blood. The sequence was obtained from a woman between 18 and 29 years old with Graves' ophthalmopathy. The sequenced sample was peripheral blood. The chain links TRBV28 to TRBJ1-1, with D perhaps matching TRBD1 (6 bases). Here the CDR3 reads CASSEGGARDTEAFF. Written as DNA, the CDR3 is TGTGCCAGCAGTGAGGGGGGGGCCCGAGACACTGAAGCTTTCTTT. The whole variable domain, filled in from reference TRBV28 and TRBJ1-1, reads DVKVTQSSRYLVKRTGEKVFLECVQDMDHENMFWYRQDPGLGLRLIYFSYDVKMKEKGDIPEGYSVSREKKERFSLILESASTNQTSMYLCASSEGGARDTEAFFGQGTRLTVV.